This entry concerns a single T cell receptor (beta chain). What it binds is not known. The sampling schedule covered blood at baseline, cycle 4 day 1, and cycle 7 day 1. The CDR3 covers 15 residues. After removal of 5 bases from V and 3 bases from J, the junction contained 8 bases not matched to a gene. CDR1 and CDR2 from the germline V gene are SGHTS and YDEGEE. The data originate from a study of OX40 agonist ivuxolimab in advanced cancers. Study details: Intravenous ivuxolimab was administered to patients every 2 weeks at 0.01 to 10 mg/kg.

Method: immunoSEQ multiplex PCR; TCRdb's copy keeps in-frame clones and lacks some. The sample yields around 66,000 clones, approximately 91% seen once. Points from the study as a whole: Researchers report that CD8+ T cells had, on average, more expanded clones than CD4+.

This clonotype was obtained from an adult with an advanced solid tumor such as melanoma, head and neck, liver or kidney cancer. This chain joins TRBV5-8 and TRBJ1-1; 9 bases agree with TRBD1. The sample was CD4+ or CD8+ T cells sorted from blood, taken in a trial of the OX40 agonist ivuxolimab. CDR3 loop: CASRQRQGEDTEAFF. Here the CDR3 DNA reads TGTGCCAGCAGGCAAAGACAGGGGGAAGACACTGAAGCTTTCTTT.